One sample yielded the 14 T cell receptor beta chains listed below, sequenced in a study of control samples from healthy donors and cancer patients. Some clones are missing from TCRdb's copy, which holds only in-frame ones; the method was immunoSEQ multiplex PCR. The repertoire includes fewer than 90,000 clones, around nine tenths of them detected once, and more than 5% sits in the top ten. Input material: blood. These TCRs come from a woman aged 50 to 65 in good health.

This chain's CDR3 is CASSYGLAGVNEQFF. The CDR3 DNA is TGTGCCAGCAGTTACGGGTTAGCAGGGGTCAATGAGCAGTTCTTC. This rearrangement joins TRBV6-5 to TRBJ2-1; tentative D call: TRBD1 (6 bases). Germline V gene lookup returns CDR1 MNHEY and CDR2 SVGAGI. Trimming removed 2 bases from V and 6 bases from J, with 14 bases in between. The CDR3 sequence is 15 residues long.

This chain links TRBV25-1 with TRBJ1-3; D is unresolved. The CDR3 consists of 14 residues. The germline V gene has CDR1 MGHDK and CDR2 SYGVNS. With 7 bases removed from V and 0 bases from J, the gap between germline ends came to 10 bases. The CDR3 coding sequence is TGTGCCAGCACCGAGGGAGACTCTGGAAACACCATATATTTT. This encodes CASTEGDSGNTIYF.

V gene TRBV6-5 combines with J gene TRBJ1-3; D is uncertain. The V and J ends lost 2 bases and 4 bases respectively, with 9 bases between them. The CDR3 consists of 14 residues. Germline V CDR1 and CDR2: MNHEY, SVGAGI. CDR3 region: CASSYTVTGNTIYF. In DNA form, the CDR3 reads TGTGCCAGCAGTTACACGGTAACCGGAAACACCATATATTTT.

This clone was observed a few times. This sequence joins TRBV6-5 and TRBJ1-2, with D possibly being TRBD1 (5 bases). Trimming took 4 bases from V and 7 from J, leaving 13 bases between them. There are 13 residues in the CDR3. Germline CDR1 MNHEY, CDR2 SVGAGI. CDR3 in DNA: TGTGCCAGCAGTTTCCCAGGGACTTCTGGCTACACCTTC. Translating gives CASSFPGTSGYTF.

The rearrangement joins TRBV25-1 to TRBJ1-6, with D tentatively TRBD1 (6 bases). CDR1 MGHDK and CDR2 SYGVNS come from the germline V gene. The V end was cut by 2 bases, the J end by 9 bases, with 11 bases between. The CDR3 spans 14 residues. CDR3 residues: CASSEGTWGSPLHF. CDR3 coding DNA: TGTGCCAGCAGTGAAGGGACATGGGGTTCACCCCTCCACTTT.

The rearrangement joins TRBV6-1 to TRBJ1-2, with D unresolved. This CDR3 has 16 amino acids. Germline assignment: CDR1 MNHNS and CDR2 SASEGT. V lost 1 base and J 4 bases, leaving 16 bases between the germline ends. The CDR3 sequence is CASSEVVPEISYGYTF. In nucleotides, the CDR3 is TGTGCCAGCAGTGAAGTAGTTCCAGAAATAAGCTATGGCTACACCTTC.

This clone was counted once. V gene TRBV12-3 or TRBV12-4 combines with J gene TRBJ2-7, with D hard to call. V lost 5 bases, J lost 2 bases, and 7 bases lay in between. The CDR3 covers 12 residues. The CDR3 DNA follows: TGTGCCAGCAGTGACCGGCCCTACGAGCAGTACTTC. Its translation: CASSDRPYEQYF.

The chain couples TRBV2 to TRBJ1-3; no firm D call. This CDR3 comprises 16 residues. V was shortened by 7 bases and J by 3 bases, with 19 bases between the two germline ends. The germline gives CDR1 SNHLY, CDR2 FYNNEI. The CDR3 DNA follows: TGTGCCAGCACGGCAACGTATTCCTCTTTTGGAAACACCATATATTTT. It specifies CASTATYSSFGNTIYF.

The chain is built from TRBV5-1 and TRBJ2-2, with D hard to call. The CDR3 is 13 amino acids. V was cut by 0 bases and J by 3 bases, with 3 bases left in between. CDR1 is SGHRS and CDR2 is YFSETQ in the germline V gene. CDR3: CASSLGDTGELFF. CDR3 coding DNA: TGCGCCAGCAGCTTGGGGGACACCGGGGAGCTGTTTTTT. The variable domain in full, with the rest retrieved from reference TRBV5-1 and TRBJ2-2, is KAGVTQTPRYLIKTRGQQVTLSCSPISGHRSVSWYQQTPGQGLQFLFEYFSETQRNKGNFPGRFSGRQFSNSRSEMNVSTLELGDSALYLCASSLGDTGELFFGEGSRLTVL.

The gene calls are TRBV5-6 and TRBJ1-3; no reliable D call. This CDR3 comprises 14 residues. The V gene's germline CDR1 is SGHDT and CDR2 YYEEEE. The V end lost 7 bases, the J end lost 4 bases, and 15 bases lay between the germline ends. In nucleotides, the CDR3 is TGTGCCAGCGCACTCGTGGGCTACGGAAACACCATATATTTT. It translates to CASALVGYGNTIYF.

J is TRBJ1-1 and V is TRBV2, with 10 bases matching TRBD1. The germline CDR1 and CDR2 sequences are SNHLY and FYNNEI. Trimming took 9 bases from V and 4 from J; bases not matched to a gene: 14. The CDR3 totals 16 residues. CDR3 coding DNA: TGTGCCAGTCAGACAGGGGGCCTTCACGGGGTCACTGAAGCTTTCTTT. This codes for CASQTGGLHGVTEAFF.

V usage is TRBV4-1 and J usage is TRBJ2-7; possibly TRBD1 for D (6 bases). The CDR3 sequence is 16 residues long. Germline loops: CDR1 MGHRA, CDR2 YSYEKL. V gave up 1 base and J gave up 2 bases, with 15 bases separating them. CDR3 DNA sequence: TGCGCCAGCAGCCAAGTTTCAGGGGCCGGGCCCTACGAGCAGTACTTC. This encodes CASSQVSGAGPYEQYF.

The chain employs TRBV29-1 and TRBJ1-6; possibly TRBD1 for D (6 bases). Germline CDR1 is SQVTM and CDR2 is ANQGSEA. The CDR3 length is 13 residues. Trimming left V 6 bases short and J 10 bases short, with 16 bases between. As DNA, the CDR3 is TGCAGCGTAGCCCCAGGGGAAGGGTCACCCCTCCACTTT. Protein: CSVAPGEGSPLHF.

This clone was recorded once. The CDR3 DNA sequence: TGTGCCAGCTCGTTCGGACCGCCGGGGGGAAACACCATATATTTT. Translated: CASSFGPPGGNTIYF. The rearrangement joins TRBV18 to TRBJ1-3; D remains ambiguous. The CDR3 loop spans 15 amino acids. Germline CDR1 is KGHSH and CDR2 is LQKENI. Trimming took off 6 bases at V and 4 bases at J, with 16 bases between the two ends.